These 2 T cell receptor beta chains share one sample of origin, sequenced in a study of somatic mutations in cytotoxic T cells in rheumatoid arthritis. Assay used: immunoSEQ multiplex PCR; TCRdb lists only in-frame clones, some missing. The sample holds more than 15,000 clones, around 68% seen once. The sample consisted of CD8+ T cells sorted from blood. Every receptor here comes from a man between 60 and 70 years old in good health.

The rearrangement joins TRBV5-4 to TRBJ2-5; 7 bases agree with TRBD2. CDR3 length: 12 amino acids. Germline assignment: CDR1 SGHNT and CDR2 YYREEE (reference sequence). With 7 bases clipped from V and 5 bases from J, the junction kept 5 bases outside the gene matches. CDR3 DNA sequence: TGTGCCAGCGGTGACGGGGGGGAGACCCAGTACTTC. The encoded protein is CASGDGGETQYF.

J is TRBJ2-1 and V is TRBV4-1; 9 bases align to TRBD1. The CDR3 totals 16 residues. V shed 5 bases and J 1 base; nucleotides not matched to a gene: 6. Germline-derived CDR1 and CDR2 are MGHRA and YSYEKL. The CDR3 DNA reads as TGCGCCAGCAGCGAAAACAGGGGGCGTTCCTACAATGAGCAGTTCTTC. Its translation is CASSENRGRSYNEQFF.